This T cell receptor beta chain was found in a study of cytomegalovirus exposure and HLA in healthy donors. Study outcomes and limitations: The likely explanation for a cluster of highly shared sequence variants was sequencing artifact. The study labeled 164 TCR beta chains cytomegalovirus-associated. Productive status was seen about 87% or about 30% of the time for most TCR beta V segments in an earlier analysis.

Note on this clone: Antigen unknown.

Vbeta (60) and Jbeta (13) primers were used in the PCR. Data came from immunoSEQ multiplex PCR; TCRdb stores just in-frame clones and leaves some out. The table includes about 150,000 clones, 74% detected once. The V end was cut by 5 bases, the J end by 2 bases, with 13 bases between. The CDR3 runs 14 residues. The V gene's germline CDR1 is SGHRS and CDR2 YFSETQ. The sequence came from a man aged 30 to 39 in good health and CMV-seronegative. The material sequenced was PBMCs. The V gene is TRBV5-1, the J gene TRBJ2-5; D is unclear. CDR3 sequence: CASRRVLTQETQYF. For the CDR3, the DNA is TGCGCCAGCAGACGGGTTTTAACACAAGAGACCCAGTACTTC.